Sequencing of this T cell receptor beta chain was carried out in a study of blood T cell repertoires in COVID-19. Across the study: Some COVID-19 samples were acute and others convalescent; all came from the United States, Italy and Spain. PBMCs, B-cell-depleted T cells, or T cells were the source of the cDNA or gDNA that made up the material.

Germline-derived CDR1 and CDR2 are LGHDT and YNNKEL (reference sequence). The CDR3 runs to 14 residues. Trimming pared 4 bases from V and 2 bases from J, leaving 11 bases between. Original methodology: Cell counts per sample came from amplifying reference gene primers. Data came from immunoSEQ multiplex PCR; TCRdb stores just in-frame clones and leaves some out. Clone size and the V and J calls come from that table; the DNA yielded D and trimming. The sample has roughly 53,000 clones, more than 80% seen once; the top ten hold 2.5% to 3%. The clonotype was recovered from a man older than 75 with acute or convalescent COVID-19. The material sequenced was peripheral blood. The V gene is TRBV3-1 (or the pseudogene TRBV3-2), the J gene TRBJ2-5; D perhaps matches TRBD1 (6 bases). CDR3 in amino acids: CASSLLGAQETQYF. The CDR3 DNA reads TGTGCCAGCAGCCTTTTGGGGGCTCAAGAGACCCAGTACTTC.